The T cell receptor beta chain described here comes from a study of blood T cells in healthy people across ages. Next came a second PCR, run for about 7 to 12 cycles, which used a sample-barcoded 5' primer along with a J-beta primer mix. TCRdb redid the calling of the 5' RACE reads with MiXCR, one entry per CDR3 protein. The sample has approximately 800,000 distinct CDR3 sequences, under 30% seen once. A further study also used this sample, focusing on T cells of mothers and their children. According to that study: A few healthy Caucasian mothers and their six children were the donors. From each mother came over 9.5 million TCR beta CDR3 reads, and from each child came around 2.7 million. Slightly, though not significantly, more overlap was seen in related than in unrelated mother-child pairs.

The TCR originated in a boy between 5 and 17 years old in good health. Sequences were obtained from blood.

CDR3 nucleotides: TGTGCCAGCAGTTTGGGACAGGGGGTGTTGGCAGATACGCAGTATTTT. Its translation is CASSLGQGVLADTQYF. The chain couples TRBV12-3 or TRBV12-4 to TRBJ2-3; 11 nucleotides line up with TRBD1. J lost 4 bases, V lost 3 bases, and 6 bases had no gene match. The CDR3 is made up of 16 amino acids.